These T cell receptor beta chains were read from a single sample in a study of blood T cells in healthy people across ages. TCRdb fed the 5' RACE reads into MiXCR, producing one record per CDR3 protein. The sample lists about 1.4 million distinct CDR3 sequences, almost 60% seen once, with roughly 6.3% in the top ten. Sequenced input: blood. The receptors come from a man aged 18 to 29 in good health. The CDR3 runs from the conserved cysteine through the conserved F or W.

V,J,CDR3
TRBV20-1,TRBJ2-3,CSAREPNTDTQYF
TRBV6-5,TRBJ2-7,CASTAFAGISYEQYF
TRBV5-1,TRBJ2-1,CASSTRGAGYNEQFF
TRBV29-1,TRBJ2-1,CSVEVLGLGDEQFF
TRBV4-1,TRBJ2-7,CASSPAGQGWYEQYF
TRBV28,TRBJ2-4,CASSRSGGLAKNIQYF
TRBV12-3/TRBV12-4,TRBJ1-6,CASSLKLSSYNSPLHF
TRBV29-1,.,CSVGDSSEQYF
TRBV6-2/TRBV6-3,TRBJ2-7,CASSPPRTSDYEQYF
TRBV20-1,TRBJ1-1,CSARDYLSAGTEAFF
TRBV20-1,TRBJ2-1,CSARVPDRGPNEQFF